This record looks at one T cell receptor (beta chain) sequence and its context. This sample stems from a study of T cells after somatic rescue of genetic block. Sequencing was performed with immunoSEQ multiplex PCR; in TCRdb, only in-frame clones are kept and a portion is missing. The sample consists of over 95,000 clones, approximately 90% of them appearing once. CDR1 is SGHNT and CDR2 is YYREEE in the germline V gene (reference sequence). The CDR3 consists of 15 residues. V lost 4 bases and J lost 6, with 17 bases in between. This clonotype was obtained from a woman between 18 and 29 years old. What was sequenced was peripheral blood mononuclear cells (PBMCs). The rearrangement links TRBV5-4 to TRBJ2-1; no definite D call. The CDR3 coding sequence is TGTGCCAGCAGCGTTGGCGGTAACCAAATCAATGAGCAGTTCTTC. It specifies CASSVGGNQINEQFF.